The subject of this entry is one T cell receptor beta chain. Its antigen is currently unknown. This sample is drawn from a study of cytomegalovirus exposure and HLA in healthy donors. Study-wide points: Being productive about 87% or about 30% of the time was typical of most TCR beta V segments in an earlier analysis. There were 150 to 200 TCR beta chains listed as cytomegalovirus-associated. HLA allele associations emerged for roughly 16,000 TCR beta sequences in a later analysis, at 0.05 false discovery rate.

Both 60 Vbeta primers and 13 Jbeta primers went into the PCR. TCRdb's copy holds only in-frame clones and misses some; the assay was immunoSEQ multiplex PCR. This table holds 85,000 to 100,000 clones, about 79% found once. The TCR sequence derives from a male donor in good health and CMV-seropositive. Sequences were obtained from PBMCs.

DNA for the CDR3: TGTGCCAGCAGCCCAGGACTTCCCTCTGGGGCCAACGTCCTGACTTTC. Translating it yields CASSPGLPSGANVLTF. The rearrangement joins TRBV7-9 to TRBJ2-6; a weak D match, TRBD2 (5 bases). Per the germline V gene, CDR1 is SEHNR and CDR2 is FQNEAQ (reference sequence). CDR3 length: 16 residues. The V gene lost 5 bases and the J gene lost 0 bases, with 11 bases spanning the gap. Supplemented by reference TRBV7-9 and TRBJ2-6, the full variable domain reads DTGVSQNPRHKITKRGQNVTFRCDPISEHNRLYWYRQTLGQGPEFLTYFQNEAQLEKSRLLSDRFSAERPKGSFSTLEIQRTEQGDSAMYLCASSPGLPSGANVLTFGAGSRLTVL.